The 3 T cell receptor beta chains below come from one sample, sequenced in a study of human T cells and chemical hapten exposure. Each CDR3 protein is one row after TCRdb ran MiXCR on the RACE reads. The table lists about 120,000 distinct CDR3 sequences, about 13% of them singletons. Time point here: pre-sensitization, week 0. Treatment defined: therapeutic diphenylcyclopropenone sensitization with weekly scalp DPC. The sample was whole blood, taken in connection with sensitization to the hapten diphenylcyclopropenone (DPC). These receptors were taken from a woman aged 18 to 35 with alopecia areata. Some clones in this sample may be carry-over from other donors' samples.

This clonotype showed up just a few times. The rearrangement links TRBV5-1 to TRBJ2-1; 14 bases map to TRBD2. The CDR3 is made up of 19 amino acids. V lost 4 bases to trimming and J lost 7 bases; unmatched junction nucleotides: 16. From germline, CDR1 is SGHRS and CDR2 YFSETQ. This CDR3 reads CASSPGLAGGLGAGNEQFF. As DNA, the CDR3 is TGCGCCAGCAGCCCAGGACTAGCGGGGGGCCTCGGGGCCGGGAATGAGCAGTTCTTC.

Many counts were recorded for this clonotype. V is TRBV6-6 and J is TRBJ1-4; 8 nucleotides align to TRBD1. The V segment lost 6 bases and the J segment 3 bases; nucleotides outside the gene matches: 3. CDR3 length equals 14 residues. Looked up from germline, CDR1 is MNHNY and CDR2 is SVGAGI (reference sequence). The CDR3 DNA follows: TGTGCCAGCAGCCGACAGGGGTCTAATGAAAAACTGTTTTTT. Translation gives CASSRQGSNEKLFF.

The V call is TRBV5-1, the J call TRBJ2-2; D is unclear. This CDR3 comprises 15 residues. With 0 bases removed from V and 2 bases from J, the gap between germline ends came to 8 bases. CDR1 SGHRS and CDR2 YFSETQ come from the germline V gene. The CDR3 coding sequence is TGCGCCAGCAGCTTGGGTCACGGAAACACCGGGGAGCTGTTTTTT. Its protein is CASSLGHGNTGELFF.